Following are 27 T cell receptor beta chains from one sample sequenced in a study of chemoradiotherapy in HPV16-positive cancers. This table comes from immunoSEQ multiplex PCR, and its TCRdb copy is limited to in-frame clones, with some not included. In the table there are more than 3,000 clones, roughly 95% of which are singletons. The sample here was taken from a patient who underwent chemoradiotherapy. The origin of the receptors is a human donor with HPV-associated anogenital cancer.

V usage is TRBV7-2 and J usage is TRBJ2-3, with D unclear. V was clipped by 1 base and J by 2 bases, with 7 bases between them. The V gene's germline CDR1 is SGHTA and CDR2 FQGNSA. The CDR3 is 14 residues long. CDR3 sequence: CASSLGQITDTQYF. DNA for the CDR3: TGTGCCAGCAGCTTAGGACAAATCACAGATACGCAGTATTTT.

About this clone itself: Germline is not matched at one junction end, which may reflect a read error. For the CDR3, the DNA is TGTGCTAGCAGCTCGGATACTTCCTCAGATACGCAGTATTTT. It encodes CASSSDTSSDTQYF. The chain is built from TRBV7-7 and TRBJ2-3; D remains ambiguous. This CDR3 has 14 residues. Looked up from germline, CDR1 is SSHAT and CDR2 is FNYEAQ (reference sequence).

This chain joins TRBV14 and TRBJ2-2, with D perhaps TRBD1 (5 bases). Between the trimmed V and J ends, which lost 5 bases and 4 bases, there was a span of 29 bases. This CDR3 spans 20 amino acids. In germline, CDR1 is SGHDN, CDR2 FVKESK. The CDR3 DNA reads TGTGCCAGCAGCGACCCTCCTACCGAGGACACCCGATACTTCACCGGGGAGCTGTTTTTT. Translated: CASSDPPTEDTRYFTGELFF.

The chain links TRBV7-9 to TRBJ1-4; the match to TRBD1 covers 9 bases. The germline gives CDR1 SEHNR, CDR2 FQNEAQ (reference sequence). There are 15 residues in the CDR3. Trimming removed 7 bases from V and 8 bases from J; junction bases left unmatched: 11. CDR3 nucleotides: TGTGCCAGCACTCCCAGGGGACAGGGAGAAGAAAAACTGTTTTTT. This sequence encodes CASTPRGQGEEKLFF.

This sequence joins TRBV6-5 and TRBJ1-2; TRBD1 matches at 8 bases. J was trimmed by 8 bases and V by 2 bases; bases with no gene match: 4. The CDR3 consists of 13 residues. Germline V gives CDR1 MNHEY, CDR2 SVGAGI. The CDR3 here is CASSYDRGRGYTF. The CDR3 DNA is TGTGCCAGCAGTTACGACAGGGGACGAGGCTACACCTTC.

The chain couples TRBV4-1 to TRBJ2-1, with D hard to call. Trimming pared 0 bases from V and 7 bases from J, leaving 10 bases between. In germline, CDR1 is MGHRA, CDR2 YSYEKL. This CDR3 has 14 amino acids. CDR3 DNA: TGCGCCAGCAGCCAAGAAGGAATGGGGAATGAGCAGTTCTTC. Amino acid sequence: CASSQEGMGNEQFF.

This clone was seen a handful of times. This rearrangement joins TRBV2 to TRBJ1-1; TRBD1 matches at 10 bases. Looked up from germline, CDR1 is SNHLY and CDR2 is FYNNEI. The CDR3 covers 14 residues. V lost 7 bases and J lost 4; bases outside the gene matches: 6. The CDR3 reads CASTDRGRVTEAFF. DNA for the CDR3: TGTGCCAGCACTGACAGGGGGCGCGTCACTGAAGCTTTCTTT.

The gene calls are TRBV6-6 and TRBJ1-2; 9 bases line up with TRBD1. V lost 6 bases, J lost 3 bases, and 8 bases stayed unmatched. The CDR3 covers 15 residues. Germline CDR1 MNHNY, CDR2 SVGAGI (reference sequence). CDR3 DNA sequence: TGTGCCAGCAGAGCAGAGACAGGGGGGGACTATGGCTACACCTTC. Protein: CASRAETGGDYGYTF.

The chain combines TRBV7-2 with TRBJ1-5; D may be TRBD1 (5 bases). CDR1 is SGHTA, CDR2 FQGNSA, per germline. V was pared by 5 bases and J by 2 bases, with 7 bases between. The CDR3 totals 13 residues. The CDR3 sequence: CASSRDGNQPQHF. In nucleotides, the CDR3 is TGTGCCAGCAGCCGGGACGGCAATCAGCCCCAGCATTTT. Drawing the rest from reference TRBV7-2 and TRBJ1-5, the complete variable domain is GAGVSQSPSNKVTEKGKDVELRCDPISGHTALYWYRQSLGQGLEFLIYFQGNSAPDKSGLPSDRFSAERTGGSVSTLTIQRTQQEDSAVYLCASSRDGNQPQHFGDGTRLSIL.

The chain has TRBV2 and TRBJ1-1, with 11 positions matching TRBD1. V lost 6 bases to trimming and J lost 5 bases; unmatched junction nucleotides: 5. The germline V gene encodes CDR1 SNHLY and CDR2 FYNNEI. This CDR3 spans 14 amino acids. This CDR3 reads CASRAGQGGTEAFF. The DNA for the CDR3 is TGTGCCAGCAGGGCGGGACAGGGGGGTACTGAAGCTTTCTTT.

This chain joins TRBV28 and TRBJ1-6; D is ambiguous. CDR3 size: 14 residues. Trimming took 3 bases from V and 9 from J, leaving 12 bases between them. Germline CDR1 and CDR2: MDHEN and SYDVKM. The CDR3 region has the DNA TGTGCCAGCAGTTTTCGTGCGCGGACTTCACCCCTCCACTTT. It is translated as CASSFRARTSPLHF.

This CDR3 is CSVGLVRTPGSYEQYF. DNA for the CDR3: TGCAGCGTTGGCCTAGTAAGGACCCCGGGAAGCTACGAGCAGTACTTC. The chain joins TRBV29-1 to TRBJ2-7; perhaps TRBD2 as D (5 bases). The CDR3 sequence is 16 residues long. Germline CDR1 reads SQVTM; CDR2 reads ANQGSEA. V lost 4 bases to trimming and J lost 3 bases, with 22 bases between them.

The chain combines TRBV6-5 with TRBJ1-1; D gene uncertain. The CDR3 contains 13 residues. CDR1 and CDR2 from the germline V gene are MNHEY and SVGAGI. Deletions cut 5 bases from V and 2 bases from J, with 9 bases between. CDR3 residues: CASSKDGNTEAFF. The DNA of the CDR3 is TGTGCCAGCAGTAAGGACGGCAACACTGAAGCTTTCTTT.

The V call is TRBV6-5, the J call TRBJ1-3; D is unresolved. V shed 2 bases and J shed 3 bases, with 8 bases lying between them. The CDR3 contains 14 residues. CDR1 is MNHEY and CDR2 is SVGAGI in the germline V gene. CDR3 region: CASSYGQVGNTIYF. For the CDR3, the DNA is TGTGCCAGCAGTTACGGTCAAGTTGGAAACACCATATATTTT.

V and J are TRBV4-2 and TRBJ1-1; no definite D call. This CDR3 comprises 13 residues. Deletions cut 4 bases from V and 2 bases from J, with 8 bases between. The germline V gene encodes CDR1 LGHNA and CDR2 YNFKEQ. The CDR3 region is CASSLWTNTEAFF. The CDR3 coding sequence is TGTGCCAGCAGCCTTTGGACTAACACTGAAGCTTTCTTT.

The chain uses TRBV19 and TRBJ1-1, with D hard to call. Trimming pared 4 bases from V and 1 base from J, leaving 10 bases between. The germline V gene encodes CDR1 LNHDA and CDR2 SQIVND (reference sequence). This CDR3 comprises 14 residues. In DNA form, the CDR3 reads TGTGCCAGTAGTACACCCTCCGAGAACACTGAAGCTTTCTTT. This codes for CASSTPSENTEAFF.

This rearrangement joins TRBV29-1 to TRBJ2-7; no clear D. The CDR3 runs 14 residues. CDR1 and CDR2 from the germline V gene are SQVTM and ANQGSEA. The V end lost 1 base, the J end lost 3 bases, and 13 bases lay between the germline ends. The CDR3 reads CSVEGEAEYYEQYF. CDR3 DNA sequence: TGCAGCGTTGAAGGCGAGGCGGAATACTACGAGCAGTACTTC.

The chain employs TRBV28 and TRBJ2-1, with 8 bases matching TRBD1. Germline values: CDR1 MDHEN, CDR2 SYDVKM. Germline trimming cut 5 bases from V and 6 bases from J; bases unmatched to any gene: 9. The CDR3 totals 15 residues. CDR3 nucleotides: TGTGCCAGCAGTCTCCGGGACAGGCCCGGCAATGAGCAGTTCTTC. Protein sequence: CASSLRDRPGNEQFF.

The chain carries TRBV10-3 and TRBJ2-3, with 15 bases identical to TRBD2. CDR3 length: 17 residues. J was trimmed by 3 bases and V by 5 bases; bases with no gene match: 6. CDR1 ENHRY and CDR2 SYGVKD come from the germline V gene. In DNA, the CDR3 is TGTGCCATCAGTAGGACTAGCGGGGGGGCGGGGACAGATACGCAGTATTTT. It encodes CAISRTSGGAGTDTQYF.

The V call is TRBV28, the J call TRBJ1-1; TRBD1 agrees at 9 bases. With V trimmed by 7 bases and J by 3 bases, 6 bases remained unmatched. The CDR3 runs to 14 residues. From germline, CDR1 is MDHEN and CDR2 SYDVKM. CDR3 amino acids: CASTEDRGDTEAFF. The CDR3 region has the DNA TGTGCCAGCACCGAGGACAGGGGAGACACTGAAGCTTTCTTT. Full variable domain (remainder filled in from reference TRBV28 and TRBJ1-1): DVKVTQSSRYLVKRTGEKVFLECVQDMDHENMFWYRQDPGLGLRLIYFSYDVKMKEKGDIPEGYSVSREKKERFSLILESASTNQTSMYLCASTEDRGDTEAFFGQGTRLTVV.

The V and J genes are TRBV10-3 and TRBJ1-1, with TRBD1 as a possible D gene (5 bases). CDR1 and CDR2 (germline): ENHRY, SYGVKD. The ends were cut back, 11 bases at V and 4 bases at J, with 11 bases in the middle. The CDR3 consists of 11 residues. CDR3 DNA sequence: TGTGCCGGGGGTGAGGGCACTGAAGCTTTCTTT. It yields the protein CAGGEGTEAFF.

This sequence joins TRBV7-2 and TRBJ1-1; D is uncertain. The CDR3 is 13 residues long. CDR1 is SGHTA, CDR2 FQGNSA, per germline. Trimming stripped 1 base from V and 9 bases from J, with 12 bases between. CDR3 nucleotide sequence: TGTGCCAGCAGCTTAGGGGCACTGTCGAAAGCTTTCTTT. Its protein is CASSLGALSKAFF.

In nucleotides, the CDR3 is TGTGCCAGCAGTGCGTACCAAGAGACCCAGTACTTC. As protein: CASSAYQETQYF. The chain has TRBV6-6 and TRBJ2-5, with D uncertain. CDR3 length equals 12 residues. Germline V CDR1 and CDR2: MNHNY, SVGAGI (reference sequence). Trimming removed 5 bases from V and 0 bases from J, with 4 bases in between.

CDR3 loop: CASSLHGREFTGELFF. The CDR3 DNA sequence: TGCGCCAGCAGCTTGCACGGAAGGGAGTTCACCGGGGAGCTGTTTTTT. The rearrangement joins TRBV5-1 to TRBJ2-2, with D perhaps matching TRBD2 (5 bases). The CDR3 is 16 amino acids. V lost 1 base and J lost 4, with 14 bases in between. The V gene's germline CDR1 is SGHRS and CDR2 YFSETQ. The variable domain in full, completed from reference TRBV5-1 and TRBJ2-2, reads KAGVTQTPRYLIKTRGQQVTLSCSPISGHRSVSWYQQTPGQGLQFLFEYFSETQRNKGNFPGRFSGRQFSNSRSEMNVSTLELGDSALYLCASSLHGREFTGELFFGEGSRLTVL.

The CDR3 DNA follows: TGTGCCAGCAGCTCAACAGATTTCTCCTACGAGCAGTACTTC. Encoded protein: CASSSTDFSYEQYF. The J gene is TRBJ2-7, the V gene TRBV5-6; unclear D gene. The germline V gene encodes CDR1 SGHDT and CDR2 YYEEEE. This CDR3 has 14 residues. The V end lost 3 bases, the J end lost 0 bases, and 10 bases lay between the germline ends.

This chain joins TRBV10-3 and TRBJ2-7; D perhaps matches TRBD1 (5 bases). Looked up from germline, CDR1 is ENHRY and CDR2 is SYGVKD. This CDR3 has 16 amino acids. V lost 2 bases and J 3 bases, leaving 17 bases between the germline ends. As DNA, the CDR3 is TGTGCCATCAGTGAGGGGCCAGGGCTTATCCTCTACGAGCAGTACTTC. This encodes CAISEGPGLILYEQYF.

The chain links TRBV2 to TRBJ2-2, with D hard to call. The V and J ends lost 7 bases and 6 bases respectively, with 9 bases between them. CDR3 size: 12 residues. The germline V gene encodes CDR1 SNHLY and CDR2 FYNNEI. The CDR3: CASIGPSGELFF. The CDR3 DNA is TGTGCCAGCATCGGTCCGTCCGGGGAGCTGTTTTTT.